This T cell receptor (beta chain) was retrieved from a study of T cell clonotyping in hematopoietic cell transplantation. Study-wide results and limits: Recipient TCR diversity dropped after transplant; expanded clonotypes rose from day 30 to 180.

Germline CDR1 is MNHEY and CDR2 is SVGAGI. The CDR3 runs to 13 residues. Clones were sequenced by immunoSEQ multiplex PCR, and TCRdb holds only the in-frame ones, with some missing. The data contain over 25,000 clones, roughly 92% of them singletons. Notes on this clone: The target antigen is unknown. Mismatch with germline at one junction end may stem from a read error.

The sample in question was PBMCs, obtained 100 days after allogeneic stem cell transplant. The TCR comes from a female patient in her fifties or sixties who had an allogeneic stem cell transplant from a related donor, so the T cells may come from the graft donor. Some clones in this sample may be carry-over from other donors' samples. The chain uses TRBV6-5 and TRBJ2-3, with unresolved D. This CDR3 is CASRLLSKDTQYF. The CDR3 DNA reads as TGTGCCAGCAGGTTACTTAGCAAAGATACGCAGTATTTT.